A selection of T cell receptor beta chains follows, all from one sample in a study of beta chain features in type 1 diabetes. Measured with immunoSEQ multiplex PCR; TCRdb has only the in-frame clones, and not every one. The sample holds a few hundred thousand clones, around 10% seen once. The sequenced sample was central memory CD4+ T cells from blood. These receptors were taken from a man younger than 45 with type 1 diabetes. Each CDR3 is given with its conserved first and last residue.

v_gene	j_gene	CDR3aa
TRBV7-9	TRBJ2-2	CASSSSGRSGELFF
TRBV6-5	TRBJ1-2	CASSRQGGGDGYTF
TRBV7-8	TRBJ1-5	CASSPSWGAVSNQPQHF
TRBV6-5	TRBJ2-7	CASTSASDYEQYF
TRBV5-4	TRBJ1-1	CASSPRGLGTEAFF
TRBV7-9	TRBJ1-5	CASSLAGSNQPQHF
TRBV7-8	TRBJ2-1	CASSLAESEQFF
TRBV27	TRBJ2-2	CASSFLGLNTGELFF
TRBV5-5	TRBJ1-5	CASSLGGGVQPQHF
TRBV6-5	TRBJ2-5	CASIQRETQYF
TRBV11-3	TRBJ2-7	CASSLDLGTSYEQYF
TRBV5-1	TRBJ2-2	CASSDFSNTGELFF
TRBV4-1	TRBJ2-1	CASSLRDSNEQFF
TRBV7-2	TRBJ2-1	CASSLVPGYNEQFF
TRBV6-1	TRBJ2-7	CASRIPLDEQYF
TRBV18	TRBJ2-5	CASSPVIQETQYF
TRBV28	TRBJ2-6	CASRILSSGANVLTF
TRBV9	TRBJ2-7	CASSAHLGLAAEQYF
TRBV6-5	TRBJ2-1	CASSYSAAGGYNEQFF
TRBV27	TRBJ1-2	CASSLSDSLYGYTF
TRBV7-2	TRBJ2-3	CASSPVRPGDTQYF
TRBV20-1	TRBJ1-2	CSASGRRGHTF
TRBV19	TRBJ2-7	CASSMGTEVGEQYF
TRBV6-5	TRBJ2-3	CASSTDGLDTQYF
TRBV6-5	TRBJ2-3	CASSDFFGSTDTQYF
TRBV11-2	TRBJ2-2	CASSLVYGELFF
TRBV28	TRBJ1-5	CASSFGDRPYQPQHF